This T cell receptor beta chain was observed in a study of CD8 T cells in ankylosing spondylitis. Whole-study results and caveats: Before this, some motif variants had been reported in reactive arthritis synovial fluid and blood. About 8 highly homologous variants made up a TCR beta motif that seemed to typify ankylosing spondylitis blood. Disease-linked clones, CD8+, were relatively rare in peripheral blood.

By quantitative 5'-RACE with molecular barcodes, the TCR beta libraries were made. TCRdb passed the 5' RACE reads through MiXCR, listing each CDR3 protein once. The sample includes 130,000 or so distinct CDR3 sequences, about 6.4% of them seen just once. Looked up from germline, CDR1 is ENHRY and CDR2 is SYGVKD. J lost 3 bases, V lost 5 bases, and 8 bases had no gene match. The CDR3 has 16 residues. Concerning this clonotype itself: Its antigen is unidentified.

This rearrangement joins TRBV10-3 to TRBJ2-2; TRBD2 agrees at 8 bases. Sequences were obtained from blood, either unsorted or a sorted T cell fraction (not recorded which). The receptor was derived from a male donor with ankylosing spondylitis or in good health (not recorded which). The CDR3 is CAISPREAGDTGELFF. As DNA, the CDR3 is TGTGCCATCAGTCCCAGGGAAGCGGGAGACACCGGGGAGCTGTTTTTT.